This T cell receptor beta chain was recorded in a study of T-cell memory formation after mild COVID-19. TCRdb called the 5' RACE reads again in MiXCR, with one record for every CDR3 protein. The repertoire holds roughly 300,000 distinct CDR3 sequences, 15% to 20% seen once, with approximately 25% in the top ten. The germline V gene encodes CDR1 KGHSH and CDR2 LQKENI. This CDR3 has 12 amino acids. Trimming cost V 6 bases and J 5 bases, with 9 bases left between them. This receptor was taken from a man between 18 and 29 years old who had mild COVID-19 (a few samples of this study predate the infection). Cell type and time point are not known. The V gene is TRBV18, the J gene TRBJ2-3, with D maybe TRBD1 (5 bases). Sequenced input: PBMCs or a T cell subset sorted from them (not recorded which). CDR3 in DNA: TGTGCCAGCTCGCCCAGGGAAGATACGCAGTATTTT. Amino acids: CASSPREDTQYF.